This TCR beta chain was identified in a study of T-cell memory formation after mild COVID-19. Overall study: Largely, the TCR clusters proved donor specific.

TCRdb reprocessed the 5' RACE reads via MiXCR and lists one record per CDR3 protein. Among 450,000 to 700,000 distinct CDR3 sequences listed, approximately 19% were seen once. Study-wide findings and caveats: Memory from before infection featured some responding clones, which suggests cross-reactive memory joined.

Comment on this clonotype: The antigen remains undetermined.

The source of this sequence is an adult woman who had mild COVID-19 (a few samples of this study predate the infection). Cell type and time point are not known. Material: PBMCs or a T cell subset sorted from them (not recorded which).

The CDR3 protein is CATSGGSGGWENIQYF. The CDR3 DNA reads as TGTGCCACCAGTGGCGGCAGTGGGGGCTGGGAAAACATTCAGTACTTC. This chain joins TRBV24-1 and TRBJ2-4; tentative D call: TRBD1 (6 bases). CDR3 size: 16 residues. The V gene's germline CDR1 is KGHDR and CDR2 SFDVKD. V gave up 5 bases and J gave up 5 bases, with 18 bases separating them.